Below are 14 T cell receptor beta chains sequenced from a single sample in a study of T cell repertoires in aging, cancer and after chemotherapy. The template was genomic DNA from peripheral blood, not RNA. TRB rearrangements spanning V, D and J were amplified using mixed TRB-A/B primers. Via MiXCR, TCRdb re-called the multiplex PCR reads, giving one row per CDR3 protein. The profile shows roughly 680 distinct CDR3 sequences, 22% of them singletons. The specimen sequenced was blood. Source of these receptors: a human donor with a solid tumor.

About this clonotype itself: One base away lies a much larger clone, so this may be a sequencing read error. The chain couples TRBV19 to TRBJ2-3; D possibly uses TRBD1 or TRBD2 (5 bases each). This CDR3 is 15 amino acids long. V lost 5 bases and J 0 bases, leaving 12 bases between the germline ends. CDR1 and CDR2 (germline): LNHDA, SQIVND (reference sequence). CDR3: CASSPWGPSTDTQYF. For the CDR3, the DNA is TGTGCCAGTAGTCCCTGGGGACCAAGCACAGATACGCAGTATTTT.

By share of the sample, this clonotype is large (0.1 to 1%). The J gene is TRBJ2-7, the V gene TRBV5-4, with 7 positions matching TRBD1. V lost 3 bases to trimming and J lost 1 base; unmatched junction nucleotides: 4. CDR1 is SGHNT and CDR2 is YYREEE in the germline V gene (reference sequence). The CDR3 has 14 amino acids. The CDR3 sequence is CASSWDSGSYEQYF. The CDR3 nucleotides read TGTGCCAGCAGCTGGGACAGCGGATCCTACGAGCAGTACTTC.

The V call is TRBV7-2, the J call TRBJ1-1, with 8 nucleotides matching TRBD1. The germline V gene has CDR1 SGHTA and CDR2 FQGNSA. This CDR3 region has 15 residues. V trimming: 6 bases; J trimming: 1 base; junction bases outside the gene matches: 7. CDR3 amino acids: CASSEEDRGNTEAFF. CDR3 in DNA: TGTGCCAGCAGTGAAGAAGACAGGGGGAACACTGAAGCTTTCTTT.

Sample share makes this clonotype large. The chain combines TRBV27 with TRBJ2-7, with 9 bases lining up with TRBD1. V was pared by 1 base and J by 5 bases, with 6 bases of the junction left unmatched. The CDR3 has 15 residues. In germline, CDR1 is MNHEY, CDR2 SMNVEV (reference sequence). CDR3 amino acids: CASSLYGTGRNEQYF. The CDR3 coding sequence is TGTGCCAGCAGTTTATATGGGACAGGGAGGAACGAGCAGTACTTC.

This clonotype appeared a few times. The chain employs TRBV12-3 or TRBV12-4 and TRBJ2-3, with D unresolved. V lost 3 bases to trimming and J lost 4 bases, with 2 bases between them. The CDR3 totals 11 residues. The CDR3 spells CASSFPDTQYF. CDR3 bases: TGTGCCAGCAGTTTCCCAGATACGCAGTATTTT.

This clonotype was seen more than once but under ten times. The V gene is TRBV9, the J gene TRBJ2-1; D is undetermined. The germline gives CDR1 SGDLS, CDR2 YYNGEE. V lost 0 bases to trimming and J lost 12 bases, with 10 bases between them. CDR3 length equals 12 residues. The CDR3 DNA is TGTGCCAGCAGCGTAGAATTAGGTGGGCAGTTCTTC. The encoded protein is CASSVELGGQFF.

This clonotype is medium-sized by share. J is TRBJ2-1 and V is TRBV6-8; possible D gene TRBD1, 5 bases. This CDR3 comprises 15 residues. Trimming shortened V by 3 bases and J by 2 bases, and 11 bases separated the two germline ends. CDR1 and CDR2 from the germline V gene are MNHGY and SAAAGT. The CDR3 nucleotides are TGTGCCAGCAGTTATGGGGCAGGGCCCTACAATGAGCAGTTCTTC. Amino acid sequence: CASSYGAGPYNEQFF.

This clonotype showed up just once. Being one base from a much bigger clone, this may be a read error. This rearrangement joins TRBV7-2 to TRBJ1-2; 9 bases fit TRBD1. The germline V gene has CDR1 SGHTA and CDR2 FQGNSA. J was trimmed by 10 bases and V by 6 bases; bases with no gene match: 6. This CDR3 region has 12 residues. The CDR3 reads CASRQGASPYTF. CDR3 DNA: TGTGCCAGCAGACAGGGGGCGAGTCCCTACACCTTC.

V usage is TRBV20-1 and J usage is TRBJ1-5; TRBD1 agrees at 10 bases. CDR3 size: 16 residues. In germline, CDR1 is DFQATT, CDR2 SNEGSKA (reference sequence). V was clipped by 6 bases and J by 3 bases; unmatched bases: 11. CDR3 bases: TGCAGTGCGCCCGGGACAGGGGCACCCACCAATCAGCCCCAGCATTTT. Its translation is CSAPGTGAPTNQPQHF.

The V and J genes are TRBV5-8 and TRBJ1-4; 7 positions agree with TRBD1. This CDR3 contains 15 residues. Germline CDR1 is SGHTS and CDR2 is YDEGEE. V shed 2 bases and J 5 bases; nucleotides not matched to a gene: 6. CDR3 protein: CASSLGQAFNEKLFF. The DNA for the CDR3 is TGTGCCAGCAGCTTAGGACAGGCGTTCAATGAAAAACTGTTTTTT.

In this sample, this clonotype is large. The J gene is TRBJ2-6, the V gene TRBV19; 7 nucleotides match TRBD1. The V and J ends lost 4 bases and 0 bases, in that order; junction bases with no gene match: 15. Germline CDR1 LNHDA, CDR2 SQIVND (reference sequence). The CDR3 runs to 20 residues. CDR3 region: CASSKTTGLGISSGANVLTF. CDR3 DNA sequence: TGTGCCAGTAGTAAAACGACAGGGTTGGGCATCAGCTCTGGGGCCAACGTCCTGACTTTC.

This clonotype is deemed large. This sequence joins TRBV19 and TRBJ2-6, with 9 bases that match TRBD2. The CDR3 runs 19 residues. CDR1 LNHDA and CDR2 SQIVND come from the germline V gene (reference sequence). V lost 7 bases to trimming and J lost 4 bases; unmatched junction nucleotides: 17. The CDR3: CASNPVGLAGDSGANVLTF. The CDR3 DNA sequence: TGTGCCAGTAACCCAGTTGGGTTAGCGGGGGATTCGGGGGCCAACGTCCTGACTTTC.

Here the CDR3 reads CASSFGQGVFGETQYF. As DNA, the CDR3 is TGTGCCAGCAGTTTTGGGCAGGGTGTTTTCGGGGAGACCCAGTACTTC. The rearrangement joins TRBV12-3 or TRBV12-4 to TRBJ2-5, with D maybe TRBD1 (5 bases). V was pared by 3 bases and J by 5 bases, with 19 bases between. This CDR3 is 16 amino acids long.

On this clonotype itself: A read error is possible here, since a much larger clone lies one base away. V gene TRBV20-1 combines with J gene TRBJ2-7, with 7 nucleotides matching TRBD1. The CDR3 spans 12 residues. CDR1 is DFQATT and CDR2 is SNEGSKA in the germline V gene (reference sequence). The V gene end was trimmed by 6 bases and the J gene end by 3 bases; junction bases not matched to a gene: 5. The CDR3 sequence is CSALQGNYEQYF. The CDR3 DNA reads TGCAGTGCCTTACAGGGGAACTACGAGCAGTACTTC.